This record concerns one TCR beta chain sequence. The V gene end was trimmed by 0 bases and the J gene end by 3 bases; junction bases not matched to a gene: 3. This CDR3 region has 17 residues. The V gene's germline CDR1 is KGHSH and CDR2 LQKENI. The data were obtained in a study of blood T cell repertoires in COVID-19. Per the authors' pipeline: Amplification of reference gene primers provided the estimated nucleated cell counts. The protocol was immunoSEQ multiplex PCR, while the TCRdb copy is restricted to in-frame clones and leaves out a portion. V and J calls and clone size follow that table, whereas D and trimming were derived from the DNA. The sample has about 230,000 clones; 88% are singletons. Exposed participants encountered a COVID-19 case during the 2 weeks preceding study entry.

Sequencing input: PBMCs or T cells enriched from blood (not recorded which). The chain employs TRBV18 and TRBJ2-1; the match to TRBD2 covers 12 bases. The receptor comes from a woman in her 30s who had been exposed to COVID-19. In DNA form, the CDR3 reads TGTGCCAGCTCACCACCCCTAGCGGGAGGGATCTACAATGAGCAGTTCTTC. This codes for CASSPPLAGGIYNEQFF.